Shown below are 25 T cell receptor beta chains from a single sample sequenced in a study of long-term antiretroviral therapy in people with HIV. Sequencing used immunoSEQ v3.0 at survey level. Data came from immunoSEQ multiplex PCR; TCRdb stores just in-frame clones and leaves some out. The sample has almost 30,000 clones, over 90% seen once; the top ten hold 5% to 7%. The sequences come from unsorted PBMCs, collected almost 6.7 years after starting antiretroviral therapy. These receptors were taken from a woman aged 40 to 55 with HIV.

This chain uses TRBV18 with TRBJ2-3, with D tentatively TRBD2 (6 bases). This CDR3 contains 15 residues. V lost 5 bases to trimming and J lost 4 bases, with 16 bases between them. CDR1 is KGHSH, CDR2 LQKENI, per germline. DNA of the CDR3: TGTGCCAGCTCAGCGGGGAGTTTGATGGCAGATACGCAGTATTTT. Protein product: CASSAGSLMADTQYF.

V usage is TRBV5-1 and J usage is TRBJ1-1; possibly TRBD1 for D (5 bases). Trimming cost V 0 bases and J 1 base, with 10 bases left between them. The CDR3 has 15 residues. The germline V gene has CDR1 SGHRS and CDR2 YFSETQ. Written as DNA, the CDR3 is TGCGCCAGCAGCTTGGCCGGGGCCCAGAACACTGAAGCTTTCTTT. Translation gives CASSLAGAQNTEAFF.

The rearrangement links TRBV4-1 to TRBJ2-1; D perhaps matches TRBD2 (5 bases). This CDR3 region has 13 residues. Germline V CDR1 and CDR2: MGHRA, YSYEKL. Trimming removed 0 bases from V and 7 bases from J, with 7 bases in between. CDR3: CASSQELANEQFF. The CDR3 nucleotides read TGCGCCAGCAGCCAAGAGCTAGCAAATGAGCAGTTCTTC.

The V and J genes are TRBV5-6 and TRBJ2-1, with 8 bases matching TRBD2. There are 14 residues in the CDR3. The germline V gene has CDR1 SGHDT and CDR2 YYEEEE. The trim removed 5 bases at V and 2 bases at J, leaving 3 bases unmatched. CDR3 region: CASRGLATYNEQFF. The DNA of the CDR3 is TGTGCCAGCAGAGGACTAGCCACCTACAATGAGCAGTTCTTC.

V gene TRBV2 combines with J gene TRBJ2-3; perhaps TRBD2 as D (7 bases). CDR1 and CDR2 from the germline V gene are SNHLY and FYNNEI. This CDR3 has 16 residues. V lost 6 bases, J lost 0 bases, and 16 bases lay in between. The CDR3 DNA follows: TGTGCCAGCAGACTACAGGGAGGGCCTAGCACAGATACGCAGTATTTT. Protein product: CASRLQGGPSTDTQYF.

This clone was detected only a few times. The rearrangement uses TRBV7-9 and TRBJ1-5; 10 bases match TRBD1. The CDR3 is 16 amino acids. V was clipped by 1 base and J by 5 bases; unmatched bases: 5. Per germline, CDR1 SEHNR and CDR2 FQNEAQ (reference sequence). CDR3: CASSLGGTGADQPQHF. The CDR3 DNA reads TGTGCCAGCAGCTTAGGGGGGACAGGGGCGGATCAGCCCCAGCATTTT.

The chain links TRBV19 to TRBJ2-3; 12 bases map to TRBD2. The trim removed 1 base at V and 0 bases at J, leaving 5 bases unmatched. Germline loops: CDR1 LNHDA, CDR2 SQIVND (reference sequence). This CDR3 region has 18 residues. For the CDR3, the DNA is TGTGCCAGTAGTATAGGACTAGCGGGGGCCCCGAGCACAGATACGCAGTATTTT. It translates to CASSIGLAGAPSTDTQYF.

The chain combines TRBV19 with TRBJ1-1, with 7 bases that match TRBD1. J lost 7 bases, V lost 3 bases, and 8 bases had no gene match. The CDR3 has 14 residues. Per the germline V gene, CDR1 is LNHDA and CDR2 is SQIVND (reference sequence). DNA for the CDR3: TGTGCCAGTAGTATTCAGGGGGAGCAGGGTGAAGCTTTCTTT. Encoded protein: CASSIQGEQGEAFF.

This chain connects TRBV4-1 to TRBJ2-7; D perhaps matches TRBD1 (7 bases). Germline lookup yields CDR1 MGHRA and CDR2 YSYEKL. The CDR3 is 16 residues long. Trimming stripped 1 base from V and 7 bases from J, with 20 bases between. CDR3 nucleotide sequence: TGCGCCAGCAGCCAAGTGGGCGGGACAGCCTTGGGGGAGCAGTACTTC. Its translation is CASSQVGGTALGEQYF.

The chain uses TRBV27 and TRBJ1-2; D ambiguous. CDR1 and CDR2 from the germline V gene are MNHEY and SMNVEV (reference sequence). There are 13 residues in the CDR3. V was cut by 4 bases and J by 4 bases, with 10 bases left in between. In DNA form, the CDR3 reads TGTGCCAGCAGTTCCTCGCGGTTCTATGGCTACACCTTC. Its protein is CASSSSRFYGYTF.

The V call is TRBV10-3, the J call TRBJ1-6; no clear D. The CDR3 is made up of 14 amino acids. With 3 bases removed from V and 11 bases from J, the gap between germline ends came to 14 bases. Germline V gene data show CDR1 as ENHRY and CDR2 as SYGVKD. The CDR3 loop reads CAISEAGRVTPLHF. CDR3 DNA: TGTGCCATCAGTGAAGCGGGGAGGGTAACACCCCTCCACTTT.

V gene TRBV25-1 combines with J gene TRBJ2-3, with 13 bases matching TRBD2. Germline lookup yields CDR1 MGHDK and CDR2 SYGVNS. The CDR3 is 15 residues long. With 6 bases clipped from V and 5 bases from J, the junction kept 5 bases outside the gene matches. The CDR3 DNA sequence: TGTGCCAGCAGGGGACTAGCGGGGCGTGGAGATACGCAGTATTTT. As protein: CASRGLAGRGDTQYF.

The CDR3 loop reads CASSFLAGGPDGDTQYF. The CDR3 DNA reads TGCGCCAGCAGCTTTCTAGCGGGGGGCCCGGATGGAGATACGCAGTATTTT. The chain carries TRBV5-1 and TRBJ2-3; 11 bases are a match to TRBD2. Germline assignment: CDR1 SGHRS and CDR2 YFSETQ. The CDR3 totals 17 residues. After removal of 2 bases from V and 5 bases from J, the junction contained 10 bases not matched to a gene. The entire variable domain, with the rest obtained from reference TRBV5-1 and TRBJ2-3, is as follows: KAGVTQTPRYLIKTRGQQVTLSCSPISGHRSVSWYQQTPGQGLQFLFEYFSETQRNKGNFPGRFSGRQFSNSRSEMNVSTLELGDSALYLCASSFLAGGPDGDTQYFGPGTRLTVL.

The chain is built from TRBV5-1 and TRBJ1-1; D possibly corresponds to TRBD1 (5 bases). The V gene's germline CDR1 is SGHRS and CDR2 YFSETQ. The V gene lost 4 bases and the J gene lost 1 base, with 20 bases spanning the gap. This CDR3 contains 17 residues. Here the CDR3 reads CASSTRAPAGPNTEAFF. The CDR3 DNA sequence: TGCGCCAGCAGCACAAGGGCCCCGGCAGGGCCGAACACTGAAGCTTTCTTT.

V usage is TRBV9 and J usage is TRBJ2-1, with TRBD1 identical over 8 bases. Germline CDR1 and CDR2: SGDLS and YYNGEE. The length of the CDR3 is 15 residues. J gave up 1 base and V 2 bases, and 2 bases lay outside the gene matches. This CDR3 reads CASSVTGDSYNEQFF. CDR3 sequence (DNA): TGTGCCAGCAGCGTGACAGGGGATTCCTACAATGAGCAGTTCTTC.

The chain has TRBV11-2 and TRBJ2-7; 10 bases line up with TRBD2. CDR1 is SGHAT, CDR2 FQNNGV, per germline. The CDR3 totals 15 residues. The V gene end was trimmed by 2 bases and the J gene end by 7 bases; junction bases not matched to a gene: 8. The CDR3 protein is CASSLRSGGAPEQYF. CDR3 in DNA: TGTGCCAGCAGCTTAAGAAGCGGGGGGGCCCCAGAGCAGTACTTC.

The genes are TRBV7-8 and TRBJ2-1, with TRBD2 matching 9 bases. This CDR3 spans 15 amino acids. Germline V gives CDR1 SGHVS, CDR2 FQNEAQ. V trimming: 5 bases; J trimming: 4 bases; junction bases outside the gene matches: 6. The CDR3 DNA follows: TGTGCCAGCAGCCTCGGCGGGGGGGCTTACAATGAGCAGTTCTTC. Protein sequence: CASSLGGGAYNEQFF.

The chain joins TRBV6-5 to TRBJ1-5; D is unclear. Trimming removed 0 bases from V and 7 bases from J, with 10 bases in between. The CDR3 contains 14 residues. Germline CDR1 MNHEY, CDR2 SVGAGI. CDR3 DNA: TGTGCCAGCAGTTACTCGAACTCTGGGCAGCCCCAGCATTTT. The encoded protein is CASSYSNSGQPQHF.

The CDR3 reads CASSLGTSGGGEQYF. CDR3 DNA sequence: TGTGCCAGCAGCTTAGGGACTAGCGGGGGAGGAGAGCAGTACTTC. This chain joins TRBV11-2 and TRBJ2-7, with 13 bases identical to TRBD2. This CDR3 is 15 amino acids long. Germline lookup yields CDR1 SGHAT and CDR2 FQNNGV. V was pared by 1 base and J by 7 bases, with 4 bases of the junction left unmatched. The full variable domain, completed using reference TRBV11-2 and TRBJ2-7, is EAGVAQSPRYKIIEKRQSVAFWCNPISGHATLYWYQQILGQGPKLLIQFQNNGVVDDSQLPKDRFSAERLKGVDSTLKIQPAKLEDSAVYLCASSLGTSGGGEQYFGPGTRLTVT.

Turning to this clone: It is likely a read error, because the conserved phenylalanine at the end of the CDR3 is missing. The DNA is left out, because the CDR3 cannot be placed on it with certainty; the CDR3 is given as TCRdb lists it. The CDR3: CASSLTGSSQAL. The chain recombines TRBV9 with TRBJ1-1; the table gives TRBD1 as D, unverified against the DNA. With termini counted, the CDR3 has 12 amino acids. The germline CDR1 and CDR2 sequences are SGDLS and YYNGEE.

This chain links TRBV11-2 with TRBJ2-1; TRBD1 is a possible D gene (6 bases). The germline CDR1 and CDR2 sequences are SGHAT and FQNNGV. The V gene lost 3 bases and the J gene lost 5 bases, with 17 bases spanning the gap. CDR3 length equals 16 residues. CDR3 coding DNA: TGTGCCAGCAGCTTGGACAGCACGAATCAAAACAATGAGCAGTTCTTC. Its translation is CASSLDSTNQNNEQFF.

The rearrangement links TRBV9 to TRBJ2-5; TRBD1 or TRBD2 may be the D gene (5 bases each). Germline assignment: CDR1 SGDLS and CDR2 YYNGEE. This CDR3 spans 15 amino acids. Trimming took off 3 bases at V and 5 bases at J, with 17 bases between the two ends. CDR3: CASSDGTIPRETQYF. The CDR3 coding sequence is TGTGCCAGCAGCGACGGGACGATACCACGGGAGACCCAGTACTTC.

CDR3 DNA: TGTGCCAGCAGAACCTCGCCGGACAGTTACGAGCAGTACTTC. Translated, it gives CASRTSPDSYEQYF. This chain uses TRBV7-2 with TRBJ2-7, with D perhaps matching TRBD1 (6 bases). The V gene lost 6 bases and the J gene lost 4 bases, with 16 bases spanning the gap. The CDR3 is made up of 14 amino acids. The V gene's germline CDR1 is SGHTA and CDR2 FQGNSA.

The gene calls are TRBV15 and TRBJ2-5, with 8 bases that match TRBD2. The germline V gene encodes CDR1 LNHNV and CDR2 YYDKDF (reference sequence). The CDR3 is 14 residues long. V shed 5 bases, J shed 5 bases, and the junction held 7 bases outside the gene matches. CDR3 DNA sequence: TGTGCCACCAGCGTCGGGGGGGCAGGGGAGACCCAGTACTTC. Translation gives CATSVGGAGETQYF.

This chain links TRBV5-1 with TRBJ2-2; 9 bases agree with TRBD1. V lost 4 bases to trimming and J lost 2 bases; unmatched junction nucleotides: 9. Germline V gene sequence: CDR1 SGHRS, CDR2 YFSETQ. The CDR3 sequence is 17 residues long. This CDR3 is CASSVTGQGFNTGELFF. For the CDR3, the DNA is TGCGCCAGCAGCGTGACGGGACAGGGCTTTAACACCGGGGAGCTGTTTTTT. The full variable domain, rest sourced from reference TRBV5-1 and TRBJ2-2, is KAGVTQTPRYLIKTRGQQVTLSCSPISGHRSVSWYQQTPGQGLQFLFEYFSETQRNKGNFPGRFSGRQFSNSRSEMNVSTLELGDSALYLCASSVTGQGFNTGELFFGEGSRLTVL.